The clone carrying this T cell receptor (beta chain) came up many times. The V gene's germline CDR1 is KGHDR and CDR2 SFDVKD. CDR3 length: 14 residues. V was clipped by 10 bases and J by 3 bases; unmatched bases: 5. The data belong to a study of CDR3 diversity in severe acne. In TCRdb, the PCR reads were re-called with MiXCR into one record per CDR3 protein. The sample lists around 94,000 distinct CDR3 sequences, approximately 47% occurring once. The sequenced sample was blood. The source is a male donor with acne. The chain uses TRBV24-1 and TRBJ2-2, with 9 bases that match TRBD2. The CDR3 sequence is CATSGTSHTGELFF. The CDR3 DNA reads TGTGCCACAAGCGGGACTAGCCACACCGGGGAGCTGTTTTTT.